Detailed here is one T cell receptor (beta chain). A quantity of about 0.5 to 1 ug RNA underwent reverse transcription using random hexamers. The amplification used immunoSEQ multiplex PCR on TCR beta CDR3; it spanned 54 Vbeta and 13 Jbeta. TCRdb itself ran the immunoSEQ multiplex PCR reads through MiXCR, one entry per CDR3 protein. The sample lists over 150,000 distinct CDR3 sequences, about 96% seen once, with about 0.12% in the top ten. The data belong to a study of CD8 T cells in Susac syndrome. Study-wide context: Patients with Susac syndrome who were sequenced included more than five with active disease and 8 or 9 in remission.

Germline V lookup: CDR1 SGHNT, CDR2 YYREEE (reference sequence). After removal of 9 bases from V and 5 bases from J, the junction contained 15 bases not matched to a gene. CDR3 size: 15 residues. The sample taken for sequencing was CD4+ T cells from PBMCs. This receptor was taken from a human donor with Susac syndrome. This chain joins TRBV5-4 and TRBJ2-5; 8 bases are shared with TRBD2. CDR3 region: CATAAGGVVVETQYF. The CDR3 DNA is TGTGCCACCGCCGCGGGGGGCGTCGTAGTGGAGACCCAGTACTTC.